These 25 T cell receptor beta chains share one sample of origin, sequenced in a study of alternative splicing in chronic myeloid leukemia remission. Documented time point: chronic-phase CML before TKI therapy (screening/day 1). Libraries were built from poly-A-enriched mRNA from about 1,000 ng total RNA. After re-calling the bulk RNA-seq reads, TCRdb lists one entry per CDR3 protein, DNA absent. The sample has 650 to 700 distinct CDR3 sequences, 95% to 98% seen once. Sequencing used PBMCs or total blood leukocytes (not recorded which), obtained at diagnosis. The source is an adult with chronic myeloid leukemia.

CDR3 loop: CASSQRGTVNYGYTF. The J gene is TRBJ1-2, the V gene TRBV12-3 or TRBV12-4. The CDR3 contains 15 residues.

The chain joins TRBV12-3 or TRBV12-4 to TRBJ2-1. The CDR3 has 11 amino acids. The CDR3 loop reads CASSLVDEQFF.

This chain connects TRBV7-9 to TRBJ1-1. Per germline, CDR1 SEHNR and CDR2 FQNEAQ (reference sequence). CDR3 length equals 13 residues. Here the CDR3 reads CASSFGQSIEAFF.

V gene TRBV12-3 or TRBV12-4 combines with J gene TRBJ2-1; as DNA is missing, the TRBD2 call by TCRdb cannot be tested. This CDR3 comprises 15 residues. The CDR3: CASSWRGAPYNEQFF.

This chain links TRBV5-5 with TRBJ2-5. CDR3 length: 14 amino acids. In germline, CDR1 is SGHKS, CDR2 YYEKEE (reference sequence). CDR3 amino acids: CASSLPDSPATQYF.

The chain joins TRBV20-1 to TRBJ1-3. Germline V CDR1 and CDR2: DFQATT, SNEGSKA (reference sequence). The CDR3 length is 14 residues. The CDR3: CSASSYSSGNTIYF.

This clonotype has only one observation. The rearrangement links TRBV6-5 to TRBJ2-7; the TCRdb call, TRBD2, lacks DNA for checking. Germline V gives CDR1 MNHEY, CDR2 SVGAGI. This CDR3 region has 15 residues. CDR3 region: CASSYTTSHRGEQYF.

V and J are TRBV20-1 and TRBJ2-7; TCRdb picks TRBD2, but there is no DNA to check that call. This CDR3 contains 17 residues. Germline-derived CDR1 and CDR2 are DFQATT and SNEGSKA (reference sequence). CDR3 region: CSARDSSGRAGAYEQYF.

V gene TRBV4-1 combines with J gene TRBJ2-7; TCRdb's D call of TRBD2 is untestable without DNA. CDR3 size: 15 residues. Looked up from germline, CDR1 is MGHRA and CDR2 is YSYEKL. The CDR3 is CASSNGLAGVREQYF.

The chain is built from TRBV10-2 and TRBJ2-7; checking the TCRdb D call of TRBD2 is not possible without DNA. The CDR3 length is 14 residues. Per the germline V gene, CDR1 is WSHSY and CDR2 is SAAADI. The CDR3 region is CASSVGGRTYEQYF.

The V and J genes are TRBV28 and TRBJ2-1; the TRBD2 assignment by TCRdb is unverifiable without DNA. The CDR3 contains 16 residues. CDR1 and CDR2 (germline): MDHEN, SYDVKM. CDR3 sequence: CASSLGLAGADNEQFF. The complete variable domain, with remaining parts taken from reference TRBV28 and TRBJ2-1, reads DVKVTQSSRYLVKRTGEKVFLECVQDMDHENMFWYRQDPGLGLRLIYFSYDVKMKEKGDIPEGYSVSREKKERFSLILESASTNQTSMYLCASSLGLAGADNEQFFGPGTRLTVL.

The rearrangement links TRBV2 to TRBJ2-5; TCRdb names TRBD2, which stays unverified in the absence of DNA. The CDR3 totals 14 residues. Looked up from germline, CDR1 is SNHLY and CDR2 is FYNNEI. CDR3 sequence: CASRATGKQETQYF.

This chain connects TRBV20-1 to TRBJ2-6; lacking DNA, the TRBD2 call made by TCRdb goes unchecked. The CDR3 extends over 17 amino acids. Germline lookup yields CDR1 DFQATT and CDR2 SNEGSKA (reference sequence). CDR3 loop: CSARGQGINSGANVLTF.

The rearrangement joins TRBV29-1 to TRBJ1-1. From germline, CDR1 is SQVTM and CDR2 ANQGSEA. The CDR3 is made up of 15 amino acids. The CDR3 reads CSVAPRQSMNTEAFF.

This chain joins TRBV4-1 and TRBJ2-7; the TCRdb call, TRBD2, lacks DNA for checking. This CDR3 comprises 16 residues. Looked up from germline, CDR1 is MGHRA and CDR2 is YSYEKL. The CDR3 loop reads CASSRGLADASYEQYF.

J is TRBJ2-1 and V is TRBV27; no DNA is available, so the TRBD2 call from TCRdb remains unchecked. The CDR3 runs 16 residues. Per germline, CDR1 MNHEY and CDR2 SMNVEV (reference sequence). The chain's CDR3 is CASSSLPAGGDNEQFF.

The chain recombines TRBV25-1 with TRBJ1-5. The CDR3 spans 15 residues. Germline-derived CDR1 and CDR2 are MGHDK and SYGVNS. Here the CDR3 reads CASSEGTTKSQPQHF.

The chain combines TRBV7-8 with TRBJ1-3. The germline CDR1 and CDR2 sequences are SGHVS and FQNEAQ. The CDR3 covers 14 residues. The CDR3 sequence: CASERGISGNTIYF.

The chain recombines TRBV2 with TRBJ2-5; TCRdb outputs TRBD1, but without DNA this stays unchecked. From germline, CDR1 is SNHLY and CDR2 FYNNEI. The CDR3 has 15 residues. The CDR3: CASIRDRGNQETQYF.

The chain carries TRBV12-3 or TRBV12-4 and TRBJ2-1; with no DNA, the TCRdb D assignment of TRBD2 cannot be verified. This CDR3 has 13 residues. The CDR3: CASRDGRYNEQFF.

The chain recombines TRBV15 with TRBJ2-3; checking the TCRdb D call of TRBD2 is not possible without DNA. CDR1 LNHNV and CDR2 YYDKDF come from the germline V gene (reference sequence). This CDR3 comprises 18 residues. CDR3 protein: CATSRGESSGRFTDTQYF.

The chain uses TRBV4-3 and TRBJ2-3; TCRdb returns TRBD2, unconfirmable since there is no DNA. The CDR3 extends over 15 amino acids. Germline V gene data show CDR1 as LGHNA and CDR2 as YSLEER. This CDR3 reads CASSQGSGLTDTQYF.

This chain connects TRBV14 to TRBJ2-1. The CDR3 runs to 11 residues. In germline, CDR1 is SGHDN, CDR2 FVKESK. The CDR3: CASSNYNEQFF.

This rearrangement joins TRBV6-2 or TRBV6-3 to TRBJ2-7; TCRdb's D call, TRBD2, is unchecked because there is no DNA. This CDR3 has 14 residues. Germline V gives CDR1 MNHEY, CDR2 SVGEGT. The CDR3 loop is CASSYSTWGSEQYF.

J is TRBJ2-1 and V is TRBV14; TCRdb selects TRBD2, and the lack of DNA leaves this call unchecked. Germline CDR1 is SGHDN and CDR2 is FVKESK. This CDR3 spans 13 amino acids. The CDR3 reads CASRRAGGDEQFF. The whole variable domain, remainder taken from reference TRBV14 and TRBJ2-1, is EAGVTQFPSHSVIEKGQTVTLRCDPISGHDNLYWYRRVMGKEIKFLLHFVKESKQDESGMPNNRFLAERTGGTYSTLKVQPAELEDSGVYFCASRRAGGDEQFFGPGTRLTVL.